These 5 T cell receptor beta chains came from one sample sequenced in a study of OX40 agonist ivuxolimab in advanced cancers. Method: immunoSEQ multiplex PCR; TCRdb's copy keeps in-frame clones and lacks some. The sample lists fewer than 40,000 clones; 80% were seen once. This sample comprised CD4+ or CD8+ T cells sorted from blood, obtained in a trial of the OX40 agonist ivuxolimab. The receptors come from an adult with an advanced solid tumor such as melanoma, head and neck, liver or kidney cancer.

The chain couples TRBV9 to TRBJ2-2; perhaps TRBD1 as D (6 bases). V lost 3 bases, J lost 2 bases, and 20 bases lay in between. Germline V gives CDR1 SGDLS, CDR2 YYNGEE. The CDR3 is 18 amino acids. This CDR3 reads CASSGSTGLRINTGELFF. DNA of the CDR3: TGTGCCAGCAGCGGATCCACAGGGCTCAGGATCAACACCGGGGAGCTGTTTTTT.

This sequence joins TRBV5-1 and TRBJ1-6; D unresolved. The CDR3 is 17 amino acids. The V gene lost 5 bases and the J gene lost 0 bases, with 15 bases spanning the gap. The V gene's germline CDR1 is SGHRS and CDR2 YFSETQ. CDR3 coding DNA: TGCGCCAGCAGACCGGACGGAGTCAGCTCCTATAATTCACCCCTCCACTTT. It yields the protein CASRPDGVSSYNSPLHF.

The chain carries TRBV30 and TRBJ2-7; D is unresolved. This CDR3 has 11 residues. Germline V CDR1 and CDR2: GTSNPN, SVGIG (reference sequence). Trimming removed 2 bases from V and 7 bases from J, with 9 bases in between. The CDR3 region is CAWSRAREQYF. The CDR3 DNA reads TGTGCCTGGAGTAGGGCGAGGGAGCAGTACTTC.

In its sample, this clone was seen once. The chain joins TRBV7-2 to TRBJ1-5; D gene unclear. V was pared by 6 bases and J by 4 bases, with 19 bases between. The CDR3 has 16 amino acids. Germline V gene sequence: CDR1 SGHTA, CDR2 FQGNSA. The CDR3 DNA reads TGTGCCAGCAGGTCGACACGGTCGCAGGCGAATCAGCCCCAGCATTTT. Amino acids: CASRSTRSQANQPQHF.

V gene TRBV5-1 combines with J gene TRBJ2-1; 10 bases line up with TRBD1. Germline V lookup: CDR1 SGHRS, CDR2 YFSETQ. Trimming took 0 bases from V and 2 from J; bases not matched to a gene: 2. This CDR3 comprises 16 residues. The CDR3 sequence is CASSLGTGGAYNEQFF. The CDR3 region has the DNA TGCGCCAGCAGCTTGGGGACAGGGGGGGCCTACAATGAGCAGTTCTTC.